This T cell receptor (beta chain) was profiled in a study of tumor-infiltrating lymphocytes in primary liver carcinoma. The overall study: The five patients, who were men and women, ranged in age from 30 to 69 years.

The source of the blood RNA was unsorted whole blood, and germline DNA was extracted as well. General study results and limits: Compared with blood, tumor repertoires held significantly more in their top 250 clones. Because of bulk unsorted sampling, CD4+ and CD8+ repertoires were not subjected to comparison.

The CDR3 runs 15 residues. The V and J ends lost 6 bases and 4 bases, in that order; junction bases with no gene match: 12. Germline V lookup: CDR1 SGHVS, CDR2 FQNEAQ. A note on this clonotype: The antigen is undetermined.

With around 500 ng total RNA as template and a constant-region primer, TCR beta cDNA was made. TCR beta libraries came from three nested multiplex PCR rounds using slightly modified ARM-PCR. The two initial PCR rounds, roughly 10 cycles each, used TRBV1-TRBV30 forward and C-beta reverse primers. Each CDR3 protein is one row after TCRdb ran MiXCR on the multiplex PCR reads. Among approximately 330,000 distinct CDR3 sequences listed, approximately 65% were seen once. This chain uses TRBV7-8 with TRBJ2-7; 7 bases align to TRBD2. This receptor was obtained from a middle-aged man with primary liver carcinoma and hepatitis B virus infection. The source material was peripheral blood. The CDR3 loop reads CASRRLVGGLYEQYF. DNA of the CDR3: TGTGCCAGCAGAAGACTAGTGGGAGGGCTGTACGAGCAGTACTTC.